This is a list of T cell receptor beta chains from one sample in a study of breast tumors, draining lymph nodes, adjacent tissues. Each CDR3 protein gets one entry after TCRdb re-called the multiplex PCR reads with MiXCR. Seen here are about 89,000 distinct CDR3 sequences, roughly 30% observed once, and the top ten hold over 6.5%. The sequenced material came from axillary lymph node tissue. These receptors all come from a female donor with breast cancer. Some clones in this sample may be carry-over from other donors' samples. The CDR3 runs from the conserved cysteine through the conserved F or W. D genes are given only for firm matches. Clone size is not always given. Where it is, it says once, few, many or a class for expanded clones.

-	TRBD1	TRBV4-2	TRBJ2-2	CASSAGLYRGAGELLF	TGTGCCAGCAGTGCTGGCCTGTACAGGGGCGCCGGGGAGCTGCTTTTT
many	TRBD2	TRBV11-2	TRBJ2-1	CASFPTSGVHNEQFF	TGTGCCAGCTTTCCGACTAGCGGGGTTCACAATGAGCAGTTCTTC
many	TRBD2	TRBV6-6	TRBJ2-7	CASSAGGLESYEQYF	TGTGCCAGCAGTGCCGGGGGACTAGAATCCTACGAGCAGTACTTC
many	-	TRBV7-2	TRBJ1-5	CASSLQGANQPQHF	TGTGCCAGCAGCCTACAGGGCGCCAATCAGCCCCAGCATTTT
many	-	TRBV4-2	TRBJ2-5	CASSQGSLARGQETQYF	TGTGCCAGCAGCCAAGGGTCGTTGGCGAGGGGTCAAGAGACCCAGTACTTC
many	-	TRBV7-2	TRBJ1-5	CASSRIARGPQHF	TGTGCCAGCAGCCGTATCGCGAGGGGGCCCCAGCATTTT
many	-	TRBV2	TRBJ2-7	CASSEEGVDEQYF	TGTGCCAGCAGTGAGGAGGGGGTGGACGAGCAGTACTTC
many	-	TRBV19	TRBJ2-1	CASSIGPGSVEQFF	TGTGCCAGTAGTATAGGCCCCGGTTCTGTCGAGCAGTTCTTC
-	TRBD2	TRBV6-2/TRBV6-3	TRBJ2-1	CASKSGRSPYNEQFF	TGTGCCAGCAAAAGCGGGAGATCCCCCTACAATGAGCAGTTCTTC
many	-	TRBV11-1	TRBJ2-3	CASSLQYTQYF	TGTGCCAGCAGCTTACAATATACGCAGTATTTT
many	-	TRBV3-2	TRBJ2-1	CASSQPPQRERDEQFF	TGTGCCAGCAGCCAACCCCCACAGCGGGAGAGGGATGAGCAGTTCTTC
few	-	TRBV30	TRBJ1-1	CAWSVHTEAFF	TGTGCCTGGAGTGTTCACACTGAAGCTTTCTTT
many	TRBD1	TRBV10-3	TRBJ1-2	CAISDDRVRDGYTF	TGTGCCATCAGCGACGACAGGGTCAGGGATGGCTACACCTTC
-	TRBD1	TRBV5-1	TRBJ2-2	CASSSGTGGTGELFF	TGCGCCAGCAGTTCCGGGACAGGGGGCACCGGGGAGCTGTTTTTT
many	TRBD2	TRBV9	TRBJ2-1	CASSVSGGRSNEQFF	TGTGCCAGCAGCGTATCGGGCGGGAGATCGAATGAGCAGTTCTTC
many	TRBD1	TRBV19	TRBJ2-7	CASSRDRGLDEQYF	TGTGCCAGTAGTCGGGACAGGGGGCTCGACGAGCAGTACTTC
-	-	TRBV28	TRBJ2-4	CAGSLAGSGAKNIQYF	TGTGCCGGCAGTTTAGCAGGGTCAGGGGCCAAAAACATTCAGTACTTC
-	-	TRBV7-2	TRBJ2-2	CASSVDTGELFF	TGTGCCAGCAGCGTAGACACAGGGGAGCTGTTTTTT
many	-	TRBV7-9	TRBJ2-5	CASSLKETQYF	TGTGCCAGCAGCCTCAAAGAGACCCAGTACTTC
many	-	TRBV7-8	TRBJ2-5	CASSLAHRPQETQYF	TGTGCCAGCAGCTTAGCGCACCGCCCACAAGAGACCCAGTACTTC
-	TRBD1	TRBV6-6	TRBJ1-1	CASGYSQDRATEAFF	TGTGCCAGCGGTTACTCCCAAGACAGGGCCACTGAAGCTTTCTTT
few	-	TRBV5-4	TRBJ1-1	CASSLDFGENTEAFF	TGTGCCAGCAGCTTGGACTTTGGGGAGAACACTGAAGCTTTCTTT
-	-	TRBV28	TRBJ1-5	CASAAKGRGLSNQPQHF	TGTGCCAGCGCAGCCAAGGGTAGGGGTTTAAGCAATCAGCCCCAGCATTTT
many	-	TRBV9	TRBJ2-1	CASSVEWESYNEQFF	TGTGCCAGCAGCGTAGAATGGGAGTCCTACAATGAGCAGTTCTTC
-	-	TRBV20-1	TRBJ1-2	CVLLCRTSVYGYTF	-
-	-	TRBV19	TRBJ2-5	CASSLGRAGETQYF	TGTGCCAGCAGTTTAGGGCGGGCGGGGGAGACCCAGTACTTC
many	-	TRBV15	TRBJ1-1	CATSRETRFWDTEAFF	TGTGCCACCAGCAGAGAAACACGGTTTTGGGACACTGAAGCTTTCTTT
many	TRBD1	TRBV19	TRBJ1-2	CASSISFGQGGGYTF	TGTGCCAGTAGTATTTCTTTTGGACAGGGAGGAGGCTACACCTTC
many	-	TRBV19	TRBJ1-2	CASRPGRNYGYTF	TGTGCCAGTAGACCGGGACGCAACTATGGCTACACCTTC
many	-	TRBV11-3	TRBJ2-5	CASSLGREMETQYF	TGTGCCAGCAGCTTAGGCCGGGAGATGGAGACCCAGTACTTC
few	-	TRBV6-1	TRBJ1-1	CASSEMGVWTEAFF	TGTGCCAGCAGTGAGATGGGGGTATGGACTGAAGCTTTCTTT
many	-	TRBV14	TRBJ2-5	CASSHHMVETQYF	TGTGCCAGCAGCCACCACATGGTAGAGACCCAGTACTTC
many	-	TRBV2	TRBJ2-3	CASSVQTTSTDTQYF	TGTGCCAGCAGCGTACAAACGACTAGCACAGATACGCAGTATTTT
once	-	TRBV7-2	TRBJ2-7	CASSPLWSSGPYEQYF	TGTGCCAGCAGCCCACTCTGGTCCAGCGGTCCATACGAGCAGTACTTC
many	-	TRBV6-1	TRBJ2-5	CASRDAGAQETQYF	TGTGCCAGCAGAGATGCGGGGGCTCAAGAGACCCAGTACTTC
-	TRBD1	TRBV7-2	TRBJ1-1	CASSLVRVTGGADPEAFF	TGTGCCAGCAGCTTAGTTCGGGTAACAGGGGGCGCGGACCCTGAAGCTTTCTTT
many	-	TRBV6-5	TRBJ2-2	CASRRGSGELFF	TGTGCCAGCCGTCGCGGCTCCGGGGAGCTGTTTTTT
many	-	TRBV14	TRBJ1-6	CASSPSKGYNSPLHF	TGTGCCAGCAGCCCCTCGAAGGGATATAATTCACCCCTCCACTTT
-	-	TRBV6-1	TRBJ1-6	CASSDPRAQGWTPPLHF	TGTGCCAGCAGCGACCCACGGGCGCAGGGATGGACGCCACCCCTCCACTTT
many	-	TRBV7-2	TRBJ2-2	CASSLGTNTGELFF	TGTGCCAGCAGCTTAGGGACGAACACCGGGGAGCTGTTTTTT
many	-	TRBV5-8	TRBJ2-6	CASSLPGYIGGANVLTF	TGTGCCAGCAGCTTACCAGGCTACATTGGAGGGGCCAACGTCCTGACTTTC
many	TRBD1	TRBV10-2	TRBJ1-3	CASTGTGVGNTIYF	TGCGCCAGCACAGGGACAGGGGTTGGAAACACCATATATTTT
many	-	TRBV9	TRBJ2-5	CASSVDTRAQETQYF	TGTGCCAGCAGCGTAGACACTAGAGCTCAAGAGACCCAGTACTTC
many	-	TRBV5-8	TRBJ1-2	CASSPATNYGYTF	TGTGCCAGCAGTCCGGCCACTAACTATGGCTACACCTTC
-	TRBD2	TRBV7-2	TRBJ2-1	CASSPGTSGDNEQFF	TGTGCCAGCAGCCCCGGGACTAGCGGGGACAATGAGCAGTTCTTC
many	TRBD2	TRBV20-1	TRBJ2-1	CSASPRTSGYNEQFF	TGCAGTGCTAGTCCCCGGACTAGCGGTTACAATGAGCAGTTCTTC
once	-	TRBV19	TRBJ2-5	CASSNRDLQETQYF	TGTGCCAGTAGTAACCGGGACCTACAAGAGACCCAGTACTTC